This T cell receptor beta chain was observed in a study of blood T cells in healthy people across ages. V dropped 1 base and J dropped 0 bases, with 11 bases sitting between them. The CDR3 extends over 16 amino acids. Germline CDR1 is MGHRA and CDR2 is YSYEKL. A note on this clonotype: The antigen remains undetermined.

The donors, aged roughly 6 to 100, were healthy Caucasians from Russia. Points from the study as a whole: Naive T cell percentage showed a strong correlation with TCR beta diversity. For the donors, CMV status was unknown and possibly confounded expanded clonotype changes. Both naive CD4+ cell counts and diversity were greater in long-lived donors than in aged donors.

A J-beta primer mix and a sample-barcoded 5' primer were used in a second PCR of about 7 to 11 cycles. MiXCR, applied by TCRdb to the 5' RACE reads, yields one record per CDR3 protein. The sample has about 1,600,000 distinct CDR3 sequences; approximately 42% are singletons. The chain uses TRBV4-1 and TRBJ2-3; no clear D. The receptor was isolated from a woman aged 18-30 years in good health. The sample consisted of blood. CDR3: CASSQVGPFSTDTQYF. The CDR3 DNA is TGCGCCAGCAGCCAAGTTGGACCGTTTAGCACAGATACGCAGTATTTT.